The clone carrying this TCR beta chain appeared once. The sample belongs to a study of shared clonotypes between healthy human individuals. The data were produced by immunoSEQ multiplex PCR, yet TCRdb's version contains in-frame clones alone and is incomplete. The sample shows about 820,000 clones, 90% to 95% of them seen only once. The naive CD8 population came from CD45RO-negative cells selected for CCR7, without terminally differentiated effector memory CD45RA+ cells. The V gene's germline CDR1 is MNHNS and CDR2 SASEGT. The CDR3 totals 14 residues. V lost 0 bases and J 5 bases, leaving 10 bases between the germline ends.

The rearrangement joins TRBV6-1 to TRBJ2-5; D is uncertain. Material for sequencing was naive CD8+ T cells sorted from blood. This sequence originates from a young man in good health. The CDR3 loop is CASSEALRWETQYF. The CDR3 nucleotides read TGTGCCAGCAGTGAAGCGTTGAGGTGGGAGACCCAGTACTTC.